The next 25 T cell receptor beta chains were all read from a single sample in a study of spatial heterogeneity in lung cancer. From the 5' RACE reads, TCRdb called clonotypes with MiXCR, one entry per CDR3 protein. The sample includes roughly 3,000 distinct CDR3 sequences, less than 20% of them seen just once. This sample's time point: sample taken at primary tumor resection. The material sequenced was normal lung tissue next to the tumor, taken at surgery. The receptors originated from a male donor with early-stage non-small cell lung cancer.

This chain's CDR3 is CASSQDHEQYF. The CDR3 DNA reads TGTGCCAGCAGCCAAGACCACGAGCAGTACTTC. The chain employs TRBV3-1 and TRBJ2-7, with D uncertain. This CDR3 is built from 11 residues. Deletions cut 0 bases from V and 5 bases from J, with 2 bases between. Germline V gene data show CDR1 as LGHDT and CDR2 as YNNKEL (reference sequence).

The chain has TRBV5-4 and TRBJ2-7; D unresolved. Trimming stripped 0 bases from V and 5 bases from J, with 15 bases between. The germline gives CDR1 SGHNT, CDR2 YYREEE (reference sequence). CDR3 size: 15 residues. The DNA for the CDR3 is TGTGCCAGCAGCTTGGCCAACAGACCCAGCCACGAGCAGTACTTC. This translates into CASSLANRPSHEQYF.

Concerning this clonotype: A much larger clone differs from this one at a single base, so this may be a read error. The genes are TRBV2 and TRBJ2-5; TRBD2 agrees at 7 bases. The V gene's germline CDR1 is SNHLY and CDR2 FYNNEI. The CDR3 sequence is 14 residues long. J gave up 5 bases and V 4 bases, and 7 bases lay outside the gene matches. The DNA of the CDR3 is TGTGCCAGCAGTGTTGTCGGGGGGAGCGAGACCCAGTACTTC. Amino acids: CASSVVGGSETQYF. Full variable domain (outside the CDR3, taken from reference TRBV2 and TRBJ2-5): EPEVTQTPSHQVTQMGQEVILRCVPISNHLYFYWYRQILGQKVEFLVSFYNNEISEKSEIFDDQFSVERPDGSNFTLKIRSTKLEDSAMYFCASSVVGGSETQYFGPGTRLLVL.

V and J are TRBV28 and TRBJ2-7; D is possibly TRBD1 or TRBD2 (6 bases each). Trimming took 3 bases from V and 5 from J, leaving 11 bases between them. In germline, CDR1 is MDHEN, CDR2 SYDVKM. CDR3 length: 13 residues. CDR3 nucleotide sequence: TGTGCCAGCAGTTTGGAGGGGGTCCACGAGCAGTACTTC. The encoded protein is CASSLEGVHEQYF. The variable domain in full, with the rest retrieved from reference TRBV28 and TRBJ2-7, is DVKVTQSSRYLVKRTGEKVFLECVQDMDHENMFWYRQDPGLGLRLIYFSYDVKMKEKGDIPEGYSVSREKKERFSLILESASTNQTSMYLCASSLEGVHEQYFGPGTRLTVT.

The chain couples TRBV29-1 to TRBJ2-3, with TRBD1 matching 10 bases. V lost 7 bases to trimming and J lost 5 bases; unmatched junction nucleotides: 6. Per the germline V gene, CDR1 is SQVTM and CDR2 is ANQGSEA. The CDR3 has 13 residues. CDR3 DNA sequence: TGCAGCGGAAGACAGGGGGCAAGAGATACGCAGTATTTT. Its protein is CSGRQGARDTQYF.

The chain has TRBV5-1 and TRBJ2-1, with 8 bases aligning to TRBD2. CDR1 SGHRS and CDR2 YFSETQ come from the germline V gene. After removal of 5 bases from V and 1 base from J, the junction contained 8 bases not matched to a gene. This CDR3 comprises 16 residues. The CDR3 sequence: CASSSFSGNSYNEQFF. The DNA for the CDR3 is TGCGCCAGCAGTTCCTTTAGCGGGAATTCCTACAATGAGCAGTTCTTC.

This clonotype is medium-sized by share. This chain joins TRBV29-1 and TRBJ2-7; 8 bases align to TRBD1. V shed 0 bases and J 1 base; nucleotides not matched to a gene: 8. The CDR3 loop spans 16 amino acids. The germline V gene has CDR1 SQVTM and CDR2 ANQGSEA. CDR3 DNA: TGCAGCGTTGAAGAGGGCCGGACAGGGCAATCCTACGAGCAGTACTTC. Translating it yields CSVEEGRTGQSYEQYF.

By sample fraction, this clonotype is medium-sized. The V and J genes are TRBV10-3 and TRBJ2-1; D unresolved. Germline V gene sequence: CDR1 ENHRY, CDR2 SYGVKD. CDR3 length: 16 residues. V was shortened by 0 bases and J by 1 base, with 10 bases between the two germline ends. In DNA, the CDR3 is TGTGCCATCAGTGAGTCGATGGCAGGTTCCTACAATGAGCAGTTCTTC. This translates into CAISESMAGSYNEQFF.

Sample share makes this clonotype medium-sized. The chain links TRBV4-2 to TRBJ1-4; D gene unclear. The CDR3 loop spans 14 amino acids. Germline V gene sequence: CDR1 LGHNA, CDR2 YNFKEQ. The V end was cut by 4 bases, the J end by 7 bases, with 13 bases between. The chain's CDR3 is CASSLREGVEKLFF. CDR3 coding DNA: TGTGCCAGCAGCCTCCGAGAGGGTGTTGAAAAACTGTTTTTT.

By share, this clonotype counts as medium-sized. In nucleotides, the CDR3 is TGTGCCTGGAGCCCACTGTTCGAGGAGCAGTACTTC. Translated: CAWSPLFEEQYF. This chain joins TRBV30 and TRBJ2-7; D uncertain. The ends were cut back, 3 bases at V and 7 bases at J, with 13 bases in the middle. Germline V gene lookup returns CDR1 GTSNPN and CDR2 SVGIG (reference sequence). This CDR3 comprises 12 residues.

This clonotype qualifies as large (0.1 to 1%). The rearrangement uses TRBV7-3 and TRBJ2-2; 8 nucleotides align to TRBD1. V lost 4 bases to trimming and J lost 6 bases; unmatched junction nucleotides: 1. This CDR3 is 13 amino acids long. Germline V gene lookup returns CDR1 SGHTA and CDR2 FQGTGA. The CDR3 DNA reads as TGTGCCAGCAGCTCGGACAGGGCCGGGGAGCTGTTTTTT. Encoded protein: CASSSDRAGELFF.

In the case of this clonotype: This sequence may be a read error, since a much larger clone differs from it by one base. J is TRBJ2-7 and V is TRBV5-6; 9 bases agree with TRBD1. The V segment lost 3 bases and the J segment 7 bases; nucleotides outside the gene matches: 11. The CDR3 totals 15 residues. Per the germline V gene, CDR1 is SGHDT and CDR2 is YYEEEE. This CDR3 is CASSSPGQGLCEQYF. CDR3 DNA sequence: TGTGCCAGCAGCTCGCCGGGACAGGGCCTTTGTGAGCAGTACTTC.

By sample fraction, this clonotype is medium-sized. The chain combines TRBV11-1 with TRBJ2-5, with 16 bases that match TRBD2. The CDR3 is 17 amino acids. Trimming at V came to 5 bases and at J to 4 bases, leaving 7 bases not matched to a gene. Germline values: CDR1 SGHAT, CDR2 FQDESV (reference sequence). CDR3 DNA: TGTGCCAGCAGCCCGGGACTAGCGGGAGGGGGGAGAGAGACCCAGTACTTC. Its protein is CASSPGLAGGGRETQYF.

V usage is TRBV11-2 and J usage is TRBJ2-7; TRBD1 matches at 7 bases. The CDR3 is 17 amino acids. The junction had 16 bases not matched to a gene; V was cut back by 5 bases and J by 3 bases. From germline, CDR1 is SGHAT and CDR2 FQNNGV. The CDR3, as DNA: TGTGCCAGCAGCGTAAGGTACAGGGGACGACCCTACTACGAGCAGTACTTC. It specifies CASSVRYRGRPYYEQYF.

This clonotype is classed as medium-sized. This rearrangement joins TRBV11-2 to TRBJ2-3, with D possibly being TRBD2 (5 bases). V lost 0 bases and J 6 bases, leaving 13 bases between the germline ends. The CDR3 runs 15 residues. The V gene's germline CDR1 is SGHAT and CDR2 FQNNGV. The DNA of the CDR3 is TGTGCCAGCAGCTTAGAGGTGGATAGCGTCGATACGCAGTATTTT. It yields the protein CASSLEVDSVDTQYF.

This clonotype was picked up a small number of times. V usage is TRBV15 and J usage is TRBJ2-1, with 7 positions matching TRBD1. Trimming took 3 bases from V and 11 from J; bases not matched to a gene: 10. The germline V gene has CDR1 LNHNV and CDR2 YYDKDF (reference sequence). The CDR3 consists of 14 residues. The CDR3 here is CATSSYSGGEQQFF. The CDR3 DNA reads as TGTGCCACCAGCAGCTACTCAGGGGGTGAACAGCAGTTCTTC.

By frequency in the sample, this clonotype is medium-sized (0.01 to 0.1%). In nucleotides, the CDR3 is TGCGCCAGCAGTCAGAGGGATAAAAGGGGTAATTCACCCCTCCACTTT. This codes for CASSQRDKRGNSPLHF. This rearrangement joins TRBV23-1 to TRBJ1-6; TRBD1 is a possible D gene (5 bases). TRBV23-1 is classed as an ORF, of uncertain function. The CDR3 covers 16 residues. V lost 3 bases, J lost 6 bases, and 15 bases lay in between.

CDR3 nucleotides: TGCGCCAGCAGCTTGAACGCCGCCGCGGCAGGAAAATATGGCTACACCTTC. Protein: CASSLNAAAAGKYGYTF. This rearrangement joins TRBV5-1 to TRBJ1-2; D gene ambiguous. V lost 1 base and J lost 5, with 21 bases in between. CDR1 and CDR2 from the germline V gene are SGHRS and YFSETQ. CDR3 length: 17 amino acids.

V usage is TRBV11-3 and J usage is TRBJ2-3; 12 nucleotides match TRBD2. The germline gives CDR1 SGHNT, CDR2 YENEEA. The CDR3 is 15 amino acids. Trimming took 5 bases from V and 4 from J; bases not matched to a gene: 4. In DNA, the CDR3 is TGTGCCAGCAGCCCAGGACTAGCGGGGCCAGATACGCAGTATTTT. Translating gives CASSPGLAGPDTQYF.

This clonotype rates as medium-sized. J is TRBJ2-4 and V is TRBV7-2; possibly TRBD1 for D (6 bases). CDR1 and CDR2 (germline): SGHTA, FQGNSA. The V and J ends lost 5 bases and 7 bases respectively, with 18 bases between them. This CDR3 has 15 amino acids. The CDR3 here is CASSDTGKVGNIQYF. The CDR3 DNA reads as TGTGCCAGCAGCGACACAGGGAAGGTGGGGAACATTCAGTACTTC.

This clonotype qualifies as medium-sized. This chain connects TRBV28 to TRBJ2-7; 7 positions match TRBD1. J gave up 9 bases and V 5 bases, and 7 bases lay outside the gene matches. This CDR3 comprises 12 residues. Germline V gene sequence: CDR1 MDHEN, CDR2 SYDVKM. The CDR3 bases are TGTGCCAGCAGTACCGGACAGGCTGGGCAGTACTTC. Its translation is CASSTGQAGQYF.

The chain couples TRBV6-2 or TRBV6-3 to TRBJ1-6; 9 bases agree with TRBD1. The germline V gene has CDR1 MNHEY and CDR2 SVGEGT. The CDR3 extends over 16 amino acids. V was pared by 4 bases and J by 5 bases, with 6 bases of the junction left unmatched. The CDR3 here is CASSSQGTGNNSPLHF. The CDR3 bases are TGTGCCAGCAGTTCCCAAGGGACAGGGAATAATTCACCCCTCCACTTT.

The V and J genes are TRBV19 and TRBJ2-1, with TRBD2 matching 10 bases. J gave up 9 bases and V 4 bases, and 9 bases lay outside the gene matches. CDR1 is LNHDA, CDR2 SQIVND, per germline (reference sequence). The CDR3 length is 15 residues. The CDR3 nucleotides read TGTGCCAGTAGTAGCTCGCTAGCGGGAGATCGTGAGCAGTTCTTC. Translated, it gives CASSSSLAGDREQFF.

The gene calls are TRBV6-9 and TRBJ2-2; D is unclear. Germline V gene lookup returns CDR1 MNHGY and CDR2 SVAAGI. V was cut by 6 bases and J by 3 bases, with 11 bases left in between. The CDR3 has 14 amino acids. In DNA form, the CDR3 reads TGTGCCAGCAGGGCCGACACCTACACCGGGGAGCTGTTTTTT. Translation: CASRADTYTGELFF.

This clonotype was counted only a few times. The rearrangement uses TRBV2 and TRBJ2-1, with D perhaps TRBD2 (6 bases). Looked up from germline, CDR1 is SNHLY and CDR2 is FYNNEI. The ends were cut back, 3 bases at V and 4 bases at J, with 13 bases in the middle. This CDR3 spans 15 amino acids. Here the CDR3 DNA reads TGTGCCAGCAGTGATGAGCTAGCGCTTTACAATGAGCAGTTCTTC. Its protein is CASSDELALYNEQFF.